The text below deals with one TCR beta chain. The sample originates from a study of shared clonotypes between healthy human individuals. Turning to the study itself: There were three CD4 naive, three CD4 memory, two CD8 naive and one CD8 memory plates per donor.

As defined, naive CD8 cells were CD45RO-negative and positively selected for CCR7, with terminally differentiated effector memory CD45RA+ cells excluded. Data came from immunoSEQ multiplex PCR; TCRdb stores just in-frame clones and leaves some out. This repertoire shows more than 2 million clones, 93% found once; its top ten account for more than 1.5%. Germline CDR1 and CDR2: SGHRS and YFSETQ. Deletions cut 0 bases from V and 9 bases from J, with 13 bases between. The CDR3 runs to 14 residues. The TCR sequence derives from a man aged 18 to 29 in good health. Some clones in this sample may be carry-over from other donors' samples. Sequenced input: naive CD8+ T cells from PBMCs. The chain recombines TRBV5-1 with TRBJ2-1; tentatively, D is TRBD2 (5 bases). The CDR3 is CASSLGGYGGEQFF. CDR3 nucleotides: TGCGCCAGCAGCTTGGGTGGGTACGGAGGTGAGCAGTTCTTC.